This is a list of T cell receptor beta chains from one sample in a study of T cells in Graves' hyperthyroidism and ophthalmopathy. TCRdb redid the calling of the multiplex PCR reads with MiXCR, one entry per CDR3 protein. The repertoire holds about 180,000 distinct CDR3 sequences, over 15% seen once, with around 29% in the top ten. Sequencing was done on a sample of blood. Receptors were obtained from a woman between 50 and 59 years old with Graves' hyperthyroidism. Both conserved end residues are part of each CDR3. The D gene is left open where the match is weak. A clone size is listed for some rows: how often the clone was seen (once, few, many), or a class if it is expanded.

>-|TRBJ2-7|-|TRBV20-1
TGCAGTGCTAGTACCACAGGGAATCCCTACTACGAGCAGTACTTC
CSASTTGNPYYEQYF
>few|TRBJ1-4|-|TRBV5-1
TGCGCCAGCAGCCCCGGGGAGAGTGAAAAACTGTTTTTT
CASSPGESEKLFF
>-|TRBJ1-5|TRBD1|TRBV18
TGTGCCAGCTCACCGAACAGGGGGAAAGGTTTTCAGCCCCAGCATTTT
CASSPNRGKGFQPQHF
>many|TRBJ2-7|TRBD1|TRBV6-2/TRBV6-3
TGTGCCAGCAGTTACTCGGGGACAGGGTCGTCCGAGCAGTACTTC
CASSYSGTGSSEQYF
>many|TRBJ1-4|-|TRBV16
TGTGCCAGCAGCCAATCGAGGGTAGGAGAAAAACTGTTTTTT
CASSQSRVGEKLFF
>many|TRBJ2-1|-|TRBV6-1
TGTGCCAGCAGTGAAAGGGGGGGTTACAATGAGCAGTTCTTC
CASSERGGYNEQFF
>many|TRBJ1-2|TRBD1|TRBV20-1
TGCAGTGCTCCAGGACAGGGGCGGGGGTATGGCTACACCTTC
CSAPGQGRGYGYTF
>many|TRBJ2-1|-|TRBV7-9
TGTGCCAGCAGCTTGCCCCAGGGTGGACCATACAATGAGCAGTTCTTC
CASSLPQGGPYNEQFF
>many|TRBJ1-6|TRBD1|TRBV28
TGTGCCAGCAGGCCGGGGACAGGGAGTAATTCACCCCTCCACTTT
CASRPGTGSNSPLHF
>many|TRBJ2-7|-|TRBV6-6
TGTGCCAGCAGTTACAGGGGCCACCCCGGGGGAGAGCAGTACTTC
CASSYRGHPGGEQYF
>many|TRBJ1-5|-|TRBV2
TGTGCCAGCGCTAAGTCGGGGAGCAATCAGCCCCAGCATTTT
CASAKSGSNQPQHF
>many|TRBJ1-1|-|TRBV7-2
TGTGCCGCTGGTGGTTCTGAAGCTTTCTTT
CAAGGSEAFF
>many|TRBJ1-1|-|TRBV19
TGTGCCAGTAGTATGGGAGAGTCGATGAACACTGAAGCTTTCTTT
CASSMGESMNTEAFF
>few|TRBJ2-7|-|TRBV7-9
TGTGCCAGCAGCTCCGGTCTCAACGAGCAGTACTTC
CASSSGLNEQYF
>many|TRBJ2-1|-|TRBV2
TGTGCCAGCTACGATACCGGGACAAGCCCTAGGGATGAGCAGTTCTTC
CASYDTGTSPRDEQFF
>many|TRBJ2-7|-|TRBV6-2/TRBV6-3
TGTGCCAGCAGTTACATACCGACAGGATTGAGCTCCTACGAGCAGTACTTC
CASSYIPTGLSSYEQYF
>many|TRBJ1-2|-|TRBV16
TGTGCCAGCAGCCAATCATTGAATGGCTACACCTTC
CASSQSLNGYTF
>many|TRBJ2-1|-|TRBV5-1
TGCGCCAGCAGCTTGGGCGGGACAACCTCTGAAGGCAATGAGCAGTTCTTC
CASSLGGTTSEGNEQFF
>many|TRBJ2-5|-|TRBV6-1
TGTGCCATTACATCCTCAGGGTGGGAGACCCAGTACTTC
CAITSSGWETQYF
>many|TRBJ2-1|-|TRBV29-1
TGCAGCGTTGAAGAACAGGGCTCCTACAATGAGCAGTTCTTC
CSVEEQGSYNEQFF
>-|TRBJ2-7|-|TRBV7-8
TGTGCCAGCAGCCCTAGTATCGAGTACGAGCAGTACTTC
CASSPSIEYEQYF
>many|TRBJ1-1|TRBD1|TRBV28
TGTGCCAGCAGTCCAAGACCGACAGGGGGGACTGAAGCTTTCTTT
CASSPRPTGGTEAFF